Presented here are 15 T cell receptor beta chains from one specimen sequenced in a study of T cells in Graves' hyperthyroidism and ophthalmopathy. TCR beta CDR3 regions were amplified from RNA. Primed by the HTBI set, a first-round RT-PCR was run on the TCR CDR3. TCRdb fed the multiplex PCR reads into MiXCR, producing one record per CDR3 protein. The data show about 740,000 distinct CDR3 sequences, approximately 14% seen once. Input material: blood. Receptors originate from a woman under 30 with Graves' hyperthyroidism.

This clonotype showed up many times. V usage is TRBV28 and J usage is TRBJ1-2; 11 nucleotides agree with TRBD1. From germline, CDR1 is MDHEN and CDR2 SYDVKM. The CDR3 is made up of 15 amino acids. The J segment lost 7 bases and the V segment lost 6 bases, leaving 10 bases of the junction unmatched. CDR3 in amino acids: CASSYAGTGGGGYTF. In DNA, the CDR3 is TGTGCCAGCAGCTACGCCGGGACAGGGGGTGGTGGCTACACCTTC.

The chain uses TRBV30 and TRBJ2-2; tentatively, D is TRBD1 (6 bases). Trimming shortened V by 2 bases and J by 1 base, and 11 bases separated the two germline ends. There are 15 residues in the CDR3. The germline V gene has CDR1 GTSNPN and CDR2 SVGIG (reference sequence). In DNA form, the CDR3 reads TGTGCCTGGAGTACTATGGACAGGAACACCGGGGAGCTGTTTTTT. The encoded protein is CAWSTMDRNTGELFF.

Many counts were recorded for this clonotype. J is TRBJ2-3 and V is TRBV6-2 or TRBV6-3; 8 positions match TRBD2. The CDR3 runs to 16 residues. Germline V gene lookup returns CDR1 MNHEY and CDR2 SVGEGT. V lost 6 bases and J lost 10; bases outside the gene matches: 18. In DNA, the CDR3 is TGTGCCAGCAGCTTACAGCTCGCGGGAGGTTCGAGGGCGCAGTATTTT. It encodes CASSLQLAGGSRAQYF.

This clonotype was counted between two and nine times. The rearrangement uses TRBV5-1 and TRBJ2-6, with 7 bases aligning to TRBD1. Trimming cost V 0 bases and J 0 bases; bases outside gene matches: 9. This CDR3 region has 19 residues. Looked up from germline, CDR1 is SGHRS and CDR2 is YFSETQ. This chain's CDR3 is CASSLAMGQTSSGANVLTF. The CDR3 DNA follows: TGCGCCAGCAGCTTGGCCATGGGACAGACCAGCTCTGGGGCCAACGTCCTGACTTTC.

This clonotype occurred a few times. This chain uses TRBV5-6 with TRBJ1-1; D remains unclear. The length of the CDR3 is 14 residues. V was clipped by 4 bases and J by 11 bases, with 21 bases between them. Germline V CDR1 and CDR2: SGHDT, YYEEEE. CDR3 nucleotide sequence: TGTGCCAGCAGCCACCCCCTTACCCCGAACGAGGCTTTCTTT. Its protein product is CASSHPLTPNEAFF. The full variable domain, its missing parts supplied by reference TRBV5-6 and TRBJ1-1, is DAGVTQSPTHLIKTRGQQVTLRCSPKSGHDTVSWYQQALGQGPQFIFQYYEEEERQRGNFPDRFSGHQFPNYSSELNVNALLLGDSALYLCASSHPLTPNEAFFGQGTRLTVV.

There are a few counts of this clonotype. The chain links TRBV6-2 or TRBV6-3 to TRBJ1-1, with D maybe TRBD1 (5 bases). In germline, CDR1 is MNHEY, CDR2 SVGEGT. The CDR3 runs to 10 residues. Trimming pared 7 bases from V and 7 bases from J, leaving 7 bases between. The CDR3 spells CASKGHEAFF. The CDR3 DNA follows: TGTGCCAGCAAAGGACATGAAGCTTTCTTT.

There are many counts of this clonotype. V and J are TRBV6-1 and TRBJ2-2; D possibly corresponds to TRBD2 (6 bases). The germline V and J ends were trimmed by 7 bases and 6 bases, with 9 bases remaining between them. Germline values: CDR1 MNHNS, CDR2 SASEGT. The CDR3 loop spans 12 amino acids. DNA of the CDR3: TGTGCCAGCACCTCTAGCGCCGGGGAGCTGTTTTTT. This codes for CASTSSAGELFF.

This clonotype appeared many times. The V gene is TRBV3-1, the J gene TRBJ1-1; 10 bases match TRBD1. The junction had 7 bases not matched to a gene; V was cut back by 4 bases and J by 2 bases. CDR1 LGHDT and CDR2 YNNKEL come from the germline V gene (reference sequence). The CDR3 length is 16 residues. The CDR3 DNA reads as TGTGCCAGCAGCCGCGGACAGGGGGATTCTAACACTGAAGCTTTCTTT. Amino acids: CASSRGQGDSNTEAFF.

In this sample, this clonotype turned up many times. The rearrangement links TRBV2 to TRBJ2-7, with D possibly being TRBD1 (6 bases). The CDR3 length is 14 residues. Germline CDR1 SNHLY, CDR2 FYNNEI. With 7 bases removed from V and 3 bases from J, the gap between germline ends came to 16 bases. CDR3 sequence: CASNTGQPIYEQYF. The CDR3 bases are TGTGCCAGCAACACCGGACAGCCGATCTACGAGCAGTACTTC.

The gene calls are TRBV7-3 and TRBJ2-2; 10 bases are a match to TRBD2. There are 16 residues in the CDR3. V lost 5 bases to trimming and J lost 12 bases; unmatched junction nucleotides: 15. Germline lookup yields CDR1 SGHTA and CDR2 FQGTGA. The CDR3 region has the DNA TGTGCCAGCAGCGCCAGCGGGAGGGTGGGAAGGGCGAAGCTGTTTTTT. Translated: CASSASGRVGRAKLFF.

This clonotype was counted only a few times. The chain joins TRBV11-2 to TRBJ2-2; D is uncertain. This CDR3 is built from 15 residues. Trimming cost V 1 base and J 1 base, with 7 bases left between them. Germline values: CDR1 SGHAT, CDR2 FQNNGV. The CDR3 DNA sequence: TGTGCCAGCAGCTTAGGACACATGAACACCGGGGAGCTGTTTTTT. It codes for CASSLGHMNTGELFF.

The J gene is TRBJ2-3, the V gene TRBV6-1; perhaps TRBD2 as D (5 bases). Germline V gene sequence: CDR1 MNHNS, CDR2 SASEGT. V was clipped by 8 bases and J by 2 bases, with 14 bases between them. This CDR3 has 14 residues. The CDR3 region has the DNA TGTGCCAGCGGACTTACCCTCTCCACAGATACGCAGTATTTT. Its protein product is CASGLTLSTDTQYF.

This clonotype was picked up many times. This chain uses TRBV9 with TRBJ1-2; TRBD1 might be the D (5 bases). The V gene's germline CDR1 is SGDLS and CDR2 YYNGEE. This CDR3 is 15 amino acids long. V lost 0 bases and J lost 7, with 16 bases in between. CDR3 in DNA: TGTGCCAGCAGCGTAGGCGACAGCCTCAATCCTGGCTACACCTTC. It is translated as CASSVGDSLNPGYTF.

This clonotype was recorded at least ten times. The chain is built from TRBV13 and TRBJ2-7; D not resolved. V was cut by 3 bases and J by 2 bases, with 26 bases left in between. Germline V gives CDR1 PRHDT, CDR2 FYEKMQ (reference sequence). The length of the CDR3 is 19 residues. CDR3 sequence (DNA): TGTGCCAGCAGCTTTTTCCCCCTTTTAAATCCAGGAAAAACCTACGAGCAGTACTTC. Translated: CASSFFPLLNPGKTYEQYF.

This clonotype was counted only a few times. V and J are TRBV14 and TRBJ2-1; no reliable D call. The germline gives CDR1 SGHDN, CDR2 FVKESK. The CDR3 loop spans 14 amino acids. The ends were cut back, 3 bases at V and 7 bases at J, with 13 bases in the middle. The CDR3 sequence is CASSQLGSRNEQFF. In DNA, the CDR3 is TGTGCCAGCAGCCAGCTGGGTAGCAGGAATGAGCAGTTCTTC.